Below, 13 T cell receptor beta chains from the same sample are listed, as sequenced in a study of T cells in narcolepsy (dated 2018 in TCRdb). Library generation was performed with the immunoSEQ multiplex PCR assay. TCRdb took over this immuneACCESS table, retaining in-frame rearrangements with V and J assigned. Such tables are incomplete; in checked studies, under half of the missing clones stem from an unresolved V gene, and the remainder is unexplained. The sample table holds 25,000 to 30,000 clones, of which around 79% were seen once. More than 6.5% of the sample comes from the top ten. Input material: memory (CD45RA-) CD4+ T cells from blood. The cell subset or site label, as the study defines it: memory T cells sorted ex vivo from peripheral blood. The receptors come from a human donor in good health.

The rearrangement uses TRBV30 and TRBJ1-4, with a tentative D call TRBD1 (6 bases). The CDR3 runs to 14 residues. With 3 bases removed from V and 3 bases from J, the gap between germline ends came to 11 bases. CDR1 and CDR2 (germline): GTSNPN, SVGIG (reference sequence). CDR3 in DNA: TGTGCCTGGAGGCGAGGACAGTCTAATGAAAAACTGTTTTTT. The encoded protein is CAWRRGQSNEKLFF. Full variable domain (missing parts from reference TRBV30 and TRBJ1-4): SQTIHQWPATLVQPVGSPLSLECTVEGTSNPNLYWYRQAAGRGLQLLFYSVGIGQISSEVPQNLSASRPQDRQFILSSKKLLLSDSGFYLCAWRRGQSNEKLFFGSGTQLSVL.

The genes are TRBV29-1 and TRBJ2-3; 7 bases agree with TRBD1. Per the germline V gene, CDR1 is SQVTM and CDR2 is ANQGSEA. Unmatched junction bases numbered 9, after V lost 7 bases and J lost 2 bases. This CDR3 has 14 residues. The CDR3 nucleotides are TGCAGCGCCGATGGGGGACAGACCACAGATACGCAGTATTTT. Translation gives CSADGGQTTDTQYF.

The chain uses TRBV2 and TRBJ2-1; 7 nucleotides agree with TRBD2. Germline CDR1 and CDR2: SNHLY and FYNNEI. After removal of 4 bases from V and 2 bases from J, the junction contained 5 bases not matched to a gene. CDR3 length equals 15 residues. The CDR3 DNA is TGTGCCAGCAGTGGGAATCGGGAGGCCTACAATGAGCAGTTCTTC. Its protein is CASSGNREAYNEQFF.

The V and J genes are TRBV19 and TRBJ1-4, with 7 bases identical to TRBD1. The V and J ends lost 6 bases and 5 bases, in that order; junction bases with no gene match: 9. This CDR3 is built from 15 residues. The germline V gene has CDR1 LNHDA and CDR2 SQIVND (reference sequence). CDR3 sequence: CASRPWDSKNEKLFF. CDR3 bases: TGTGCCAGTAGACCTTGGGACAGCAAAAATGAAAAACTGTTTTTT.

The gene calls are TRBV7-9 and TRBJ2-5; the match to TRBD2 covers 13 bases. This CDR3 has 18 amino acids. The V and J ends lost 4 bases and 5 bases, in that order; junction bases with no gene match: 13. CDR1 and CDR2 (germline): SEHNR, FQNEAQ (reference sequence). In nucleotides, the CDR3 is TGTGCCAGCAGCTCTAGAGGCGGGACTAGCGGGATAACCGAGACCCAGTACTTC. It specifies CASSSRGGTSGITETQYF.

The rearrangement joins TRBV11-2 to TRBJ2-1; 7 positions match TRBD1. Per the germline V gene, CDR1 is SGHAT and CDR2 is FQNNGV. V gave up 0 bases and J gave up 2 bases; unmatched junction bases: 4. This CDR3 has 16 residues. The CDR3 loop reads CASSLETTGTYNEQFF. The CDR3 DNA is TGTGCCAGCAGCTTAGAGACGACAGGGACCTACAATGAGCAGTTCTTC.

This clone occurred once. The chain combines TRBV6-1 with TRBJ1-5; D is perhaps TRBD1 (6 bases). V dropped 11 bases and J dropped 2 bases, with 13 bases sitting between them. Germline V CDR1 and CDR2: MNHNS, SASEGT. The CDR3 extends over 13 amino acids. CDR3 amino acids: CAARRGGNQPQHF. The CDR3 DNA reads TGTGCCGCCAGGAGGGGGGGCAATCAGCCCCAGCATTTT.

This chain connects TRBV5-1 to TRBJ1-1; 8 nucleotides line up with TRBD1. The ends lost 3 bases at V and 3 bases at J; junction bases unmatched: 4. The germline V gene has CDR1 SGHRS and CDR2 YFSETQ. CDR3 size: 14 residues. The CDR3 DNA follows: TGCGCCAGCAGCTGGACAGGGTATGACACTGAAGCTTTCTTT. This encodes CASSWTGYDTEAFF.

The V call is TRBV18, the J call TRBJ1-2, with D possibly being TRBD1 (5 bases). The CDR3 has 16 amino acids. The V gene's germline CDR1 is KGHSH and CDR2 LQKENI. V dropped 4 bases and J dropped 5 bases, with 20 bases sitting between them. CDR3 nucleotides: TGTGCCAGCTCACTCGGGACTTCGGGCGGTTATTATGGCTACACCTTC. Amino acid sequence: CASSLGTSGGYYGYTF.

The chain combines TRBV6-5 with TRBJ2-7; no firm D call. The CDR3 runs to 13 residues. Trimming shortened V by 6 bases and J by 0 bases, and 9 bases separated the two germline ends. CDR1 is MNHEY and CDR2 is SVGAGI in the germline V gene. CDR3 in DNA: TGTGCCAGCAGGCGTCAGAACTCCTACGAGCAGTACTTC. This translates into CASRRQNSYEQYF.

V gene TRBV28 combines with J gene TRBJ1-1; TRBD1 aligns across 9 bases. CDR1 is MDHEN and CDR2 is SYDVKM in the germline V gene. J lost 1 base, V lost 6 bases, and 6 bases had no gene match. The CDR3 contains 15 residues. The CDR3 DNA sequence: TGTGCCAGCAGGTACAGGGGGCGGTGGAACACTGAAGCTTTCTTT. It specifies CASRYRGRWNTEAFF. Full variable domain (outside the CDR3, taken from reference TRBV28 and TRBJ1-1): DVKVTQSSRYLVKRTGEKVFLECVQDMDHENMFWYRQDPGLGLRLIYFSYDVKMKEKGDIPEGYSVSREKKERFSLILESASTNQTSMYLCASRYRGRWNTEAFFGQGTRLTVV.

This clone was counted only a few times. CDR3 protein: CASSMGLDGEQYF. As DNA, the CDR3 is TGTGCCAGCAGTATGGGTCTGGACGGCGAGCAGTACTTC. The chain is built from TRBV2 and TRBJ2-7; unclear D gene. In germline, CDR1 is SNHLY, CDR2 FYNNEI. This CDR3 comprises 13 residues. The V end lost 5 bases, the J end lost 6 bases, and 14 bases lay between the germline ends.

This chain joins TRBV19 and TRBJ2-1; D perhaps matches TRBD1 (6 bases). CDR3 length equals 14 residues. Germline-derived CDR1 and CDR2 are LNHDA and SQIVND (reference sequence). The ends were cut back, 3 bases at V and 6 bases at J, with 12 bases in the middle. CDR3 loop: CASSIQGLGNEQFF. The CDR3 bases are TGTGCCAGTAGTATCCAGGGGCTGGGCAATGAGCAGTTCTTC.